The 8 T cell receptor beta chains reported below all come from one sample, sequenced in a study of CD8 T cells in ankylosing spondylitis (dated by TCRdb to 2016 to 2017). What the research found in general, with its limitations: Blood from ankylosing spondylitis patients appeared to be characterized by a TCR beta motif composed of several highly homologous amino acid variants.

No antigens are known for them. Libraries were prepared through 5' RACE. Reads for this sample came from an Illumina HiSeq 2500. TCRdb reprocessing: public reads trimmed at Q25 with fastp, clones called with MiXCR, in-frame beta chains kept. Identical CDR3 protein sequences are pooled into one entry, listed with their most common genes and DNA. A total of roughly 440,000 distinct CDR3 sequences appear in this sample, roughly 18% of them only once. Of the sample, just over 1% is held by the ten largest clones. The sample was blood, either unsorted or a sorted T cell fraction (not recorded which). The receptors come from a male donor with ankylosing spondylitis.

The CDR3 DNA follows: TGTGCCAGCTCACGCGGACAGACCTTTAATGAAAAACTGTTTTTT. As protein: CASSRGQTFNEKLFF. V gene TRBV18 combines with J gene TRBJ1-4, with D perhaps matching TRBD1 (6 bases). Deletions cut 4 bases from V and 4 bases from J, with 13 bases between. The CDR3 consists of 15 residues. Germline CDR1 reads KGHSH; CDR2 reads LQKENI.

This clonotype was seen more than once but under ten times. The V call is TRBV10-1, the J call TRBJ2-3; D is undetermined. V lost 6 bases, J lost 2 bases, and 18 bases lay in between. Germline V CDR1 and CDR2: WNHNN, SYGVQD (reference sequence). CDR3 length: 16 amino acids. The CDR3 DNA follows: TGCGCCAGCAGGTCCGGCGGCATCAGATACACAGATACGCAGTATTTT. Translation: CASRSGGIRYTDTQYF.

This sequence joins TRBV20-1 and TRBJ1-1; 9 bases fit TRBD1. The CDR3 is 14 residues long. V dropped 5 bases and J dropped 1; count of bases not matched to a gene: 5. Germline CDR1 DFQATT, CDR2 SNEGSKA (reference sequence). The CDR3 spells CSALPGQGNTEAFF. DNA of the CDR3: TGCAGTGCTCTGCCGGGACAGGGGAACACTGAAGCTTTCTTT.

As DNA, the CDR3 is TGCGCCAGCAGCCCGGGACAGGGAGTCGATGGCTACACCTTC. Residues: CASSPGQGVDGYTF. The V call is TRBV5-1, the J call TRBJ1-2; 9 bases agree with TRBD1. Germline V gives CDR1 SGHRS, CDR2 YFSETQ. The CDR3 sequence is 14 residues long. The V segment lost 4 bases and the J segment 6 bases; nucleotides outside the gene matches: 7. Full variable domain (remainder filled in from reference TRBV5-1 and TRBJ1-2): KAGVTQTPRYLIKTRGQQVTLSCSPISGHRSVSWYQQTPGQGLQFLFEYFSETQRNKGNFPGRFSGRQFSNSRSEMNVSTLELGDSALYLCASSPGQGVDGYTFGSGTRLTVV.

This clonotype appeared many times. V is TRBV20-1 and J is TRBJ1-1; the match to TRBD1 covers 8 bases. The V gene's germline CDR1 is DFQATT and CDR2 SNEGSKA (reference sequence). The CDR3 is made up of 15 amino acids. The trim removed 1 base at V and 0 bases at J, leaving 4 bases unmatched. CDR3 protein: CSARGGDRLNTEAFF. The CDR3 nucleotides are TGCAGTGCTAGAGGGGGGGACAGGTTGAACACTGAAGCTTTCTTT.

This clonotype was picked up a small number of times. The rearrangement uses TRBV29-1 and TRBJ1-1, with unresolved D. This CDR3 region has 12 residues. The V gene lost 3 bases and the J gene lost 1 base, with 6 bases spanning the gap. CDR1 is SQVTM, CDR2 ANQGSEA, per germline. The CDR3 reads CSVDIWNTEAFF. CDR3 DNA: TGCAGCGTTGATATTTGGAACACTGAAGCTTTCTTT.

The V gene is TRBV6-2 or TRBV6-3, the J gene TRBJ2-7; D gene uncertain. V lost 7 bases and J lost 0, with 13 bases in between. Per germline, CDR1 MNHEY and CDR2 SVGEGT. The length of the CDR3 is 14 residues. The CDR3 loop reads CASMGTGRSYEQYF. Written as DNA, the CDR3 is TGTGCCAGCATGGGAACGGGCCGCTCCTACGAGCAGTACTTC.

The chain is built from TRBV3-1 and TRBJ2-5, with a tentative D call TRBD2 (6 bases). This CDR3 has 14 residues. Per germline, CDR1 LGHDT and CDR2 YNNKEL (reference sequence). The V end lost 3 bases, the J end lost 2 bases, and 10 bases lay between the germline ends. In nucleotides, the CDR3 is TGTGCCAGCAGCCAGGGGGGACGGCAAGAGACCCAGTACTTC. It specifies CASSQGGRQETQYF.